Listed below are T cell receptor beta chains from one sample, sequenced in a study of blood T cell repertoires in COVID-19. TCRdb's copy holds only in-frame clones and misses some; the assay was immunoSEQ multiplex PCR. Among 40,000 to 55,000 clones, 82% were seen once, and the ten largest hold around an eighth. The sample consisted of peripheral blood. All receptors derive from a human donor with acute or convalescent COVID-19. The donor label of this sample is uncertain. The CDR3 runs from the conserved cysteine through the conserved F or W. Fields, in order: J gene, clone size, V gene, CDR3 protein. Clone size is shown for a subset of rows, as once, few, many or a class of expanded clone.

>TRBJ2-7|NA|TRBV12-3/TRBV12-4
CASSSGGVNEQYF
>TRBJ1-1|NA|TRBV30
CAWSVAGVDAFF
>TRBJ1-6|NA|TRBV11-3
CASSLVMAGQRNSPLHF
>TRBJ1-2|few|TRBV4-1
CASSRSLREYGYTF
>TRBJ2-5|NA|TRBV9
CASSSTSGGGSGQETQYF
>TRBJ2-1|NA|TRBV7-3
CASSSSTLNEQFF
>TRBJ1-2|NA|TRBV28
CASSSLTGQGSHYGYTF
>TRBJ1-1|NA|TRBV30
CAWSLQGSTEAFF
>TRBJ2-5|NA|TRBV3-1/TRBV3-2
CASRPTSGGPGTQYF
>TRBJ2-1|NA|TRBV6-2/TRBV6-3
CASSGTSGINEQFF
>TRBJ2-7|NA|TRBV5-6
CASSPGGASTYEQYF
>TRBJ2-7|NA|TRBV10-2
CASSGSAAGDSHEQYF
>TRBJ2-3|NA|TRBV28
CASSLPPRTDTQYF
>TRBJ1-1|NA|TRBV10-3
CASRGLGADTEAFF
>TRBJ1-4|NA|TRBV4-2
CASSQGGGVREKLFF
>TRBJ2-7|NA|TRBV29-1
CSVGLAGKSYEQYF
>TRBJ2-1|NA|TRBV6-5
CASSLLAGSGNEQFF
>TRBJ2-3|once|TRBV19
CASSVSRQSTNTQYF
>TRBJ1-5|NA|TRBV19
CASSSIDRPDQPQHF
>TRBJ1-3|NA|TRBV4-1
CASSLTGSVGNTIYF
>TRBJ1-3|NA|TRBV7-2
CASSAGLGQGEGNTIYF
>TRBJ1-1|NA|TRBV11-2
CASSFFEGQVGTFF
>TRBJ2-1|NA|TRBV4-1
CASSHTGTSGFNEQFF
>TRBJ2-6|NA|TRBV6-6
CASSPGHSNVLTF
>TRBJ1-1|NA|TRBV6-5
CASTLTGKTEAFF
>TRBJ2-7|NA|TRBV19
CASSMRTYEQYF
>TRBJ1-1|NA|TRBV19
CASSTIDRVQAFF
>TRBJ2-3|NA|TRBV7-7
CASSFSTDTQYF
>TRBJ2-6|NA|TRBV9
CASSGRKPGQTFSGANVLTF
>TRBJ2-5|NA|TRBV4-2
CASSQESLRRGSQETQYF
>TRBJ1-1|NA|TRBV27
CASRARGGVNTEAFF
>TRBJ1-1|NA|TRBV11-3
CASSLAQTGSTEAFF
>TRBJ1-1|NA|TRBV11-3
CASSLGFRGLGTEAFF
>TRBJ1-2|NA|TRBV5-1
CASRDTTNYGYTF
>TRBJ2-1|NA|TRBV7-2
CASSVYSGGLLNEQFF
>TRBJ2-1|NA|TRBV2
CASLRDTYYNEQFF
>TRBJ2-3|NA|TRBV4-3
CASSSSSTDTQYF
>TRBJ1-2|NA|TRBV29-1
CSVAIGVGYGYTF
>TRBJ2-3|NA|TRBV28
CASLLADTDTQYF
>TRBJ2-7|NA|TRBV7-2
CASNTPGRGTYEQYF
>TRBJ2-7|NA|TRBV29-1
CSVERWEGGTYEQYF
>TRBJ1-2|NA|TRBV28
CASNRGSGYGYTF
>TRBJ2-3|NA|TRBV5-1
CASSLRRLAEADTQYF
>TRBJ1-1|few|TRBV11-2
CASSPSGGRAFF
>TRBJ1-1|NA|TRBV28
CASMRLTEAFF
>TRBJ2-7|NA|TRBV11-2
CASSYTGGTYEQYF
>TRBJ1-1|NA|TRBV19
CASFMGGFPTEAFF
>TRBJ1-2|NA|TRBV29-1
CSVRQGAAGGYTF
>TRBJ1-5|NA|TRBV10-3
CAISDSNQPQHF
>TRBJ2-7|NA|TRBV19
CASSIGSSGDPYEQYF
>TRBJ1-5|once|TRBV7-2
CASSNGGFYDQPQHF
>TRBJ2-3|NA|TRBV7-2
CASSLQGGNTDTQYF
>TRBJ1-1|NA|TRBV2
CASSLGQASISSEAFF